A selection of T cell receptor beta chains follows, all from one sample in a study of blood T cell repertoires in COVID-19. Produced via immunoSEQ multiplex PCR; TCRdb's table is partial and in-frame only. The sample has about 39,000 clones; roughly 90% are singletons. The specimen was peripheral blood. The receptors shown here come from a man between 50 and 59 years old with active COVID-19. The conserved cysteine and the conserved F or W are not part of the CDR3 here. The order of the fields is CDR3 length, V gene, J gene, CDR3 protein.

cdr3_length: 14
v_call: TRBV6-2/TRBV6-3
j_call: TRBJ1-1
cdr3_aa: ASSYSKRALEPEAF

cdr3_length: 11
v_call: TRBV30
j_call: TRBJ1-1
cdr3_aa: AWSVEEDTEAF

cdr3_length: 12
v_call: TRBV11-2
j_call: TRBJ2-2
cdr3_aa: ASSSRTDTGELF

cdr3_length: 12
v_call: TRBV2
j_call: TRBJ1-1
cdr3_aa: ASTQQTGRTEAF

cdr3_length: 11
v_call: TRBV29-1
j_call: TRBJ1-6
cdr3_aa: SVELGPGSPLH

cdr3_length: 11
v_call: TRBV6-5
j_call: TRBJ2-7
cdr3_aa: ASSRPGTYEQY

cdr3_length: 13
v_call: TRBV7-3
j_call: TRBJ2-1
cdr3_aa: ASSPVPGRDGEQF

cdr3_length: 12
v_call: TRBV6-2/TRBV6-3
j_call: TRBJ2-3
cdr3_aa: ASSYVTGGDTQY

cdr3_length: 13
v_call: TRBV5-4
j_call: TRBJ2-5
cdr3_aa: ASSPRTGAQETQY

cdr3_length: 13
v_call: TRBV2
j_call: TRBJ2-5
cdr3_aa: ASSAPTGVQETQY

cdr3_length: 17
v_call: TRBV6-2/TRBV6-3
j_call: TRBJ2-3
cdr3_aa: ASSYKAGGPLRAADTQY

cdr3_length: 11
v_call: TRBV7-2
j_call: TRBJ2-3
cdr3_aa: ASSSGTADTQY

cdr3_length: 13
v_call: TRBV5-6
j_call: TRBJ1-2
cdr3_aa: ASSGSGQGNYGYT

cdr3_length: 12
v_call: TRBV6-1
j_call: TRBJ1-2
cdr3_aa: ASSESGINYGYT

cdr3_length: 13
v_call: TRBV5-1
j_call: TRBJ2-1
cdr3_aa: ASSLAAGPYNEQF